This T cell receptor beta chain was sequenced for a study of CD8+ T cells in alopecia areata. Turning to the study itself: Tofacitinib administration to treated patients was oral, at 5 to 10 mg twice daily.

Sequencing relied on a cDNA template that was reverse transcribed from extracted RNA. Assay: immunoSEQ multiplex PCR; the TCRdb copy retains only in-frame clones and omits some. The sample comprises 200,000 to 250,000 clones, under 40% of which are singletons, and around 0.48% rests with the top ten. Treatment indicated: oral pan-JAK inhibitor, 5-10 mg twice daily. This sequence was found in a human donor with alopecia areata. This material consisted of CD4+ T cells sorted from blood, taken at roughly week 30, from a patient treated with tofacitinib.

The CDR3 nucleotides are TGTGCCAGCAGTGGAGCTAGCGGTAGCACAGATACGCAGTATTTT. Amino acids: CASSGASGSTDTQYF. The chain uses TRBV25-1 and TRBJ2-3; TRBD2 matches at 7 bases. The CDR3 is 15 amino acids. With 4 bases clipped from V and 0 bases from J, the junction kept 4 bases outside the gene matches. CDR1 is MGHDK, CDR2 SYGVNS, per germline.